This T cell receptor (beta chain) was profiled in a study of cytomegalovirus exposure and HLA in healthy donors. TCRdb's table, derived via immunoSEQ multiplex PCR, lists solely in-frame clones and lacks some. This table has about 360,000 clones, roughly 88% appearing once. Germline assignment: CDR1 LNHDA and CDR2 SQIVND (reference sequence). This CDR3 is built from 15 residues. The V and J ends lost 5 bases and 5 bases, in that order; junction bases with no gene match: 9. The sequencing input was PBMCs. The TCR was taken from a woman aged 18 to 35 in good health and CMV-seronegative. The V gene is TRBV19, the J gene TRBJ1-2, with TRBD1 matching over 9 bases. In DNA, the CDR3 is TGTGCCAGTAGTCCTGGGACAGGGACTAGGTATGGCTACACCTTC. Its protein is CASSPGTGTRYGYTF.